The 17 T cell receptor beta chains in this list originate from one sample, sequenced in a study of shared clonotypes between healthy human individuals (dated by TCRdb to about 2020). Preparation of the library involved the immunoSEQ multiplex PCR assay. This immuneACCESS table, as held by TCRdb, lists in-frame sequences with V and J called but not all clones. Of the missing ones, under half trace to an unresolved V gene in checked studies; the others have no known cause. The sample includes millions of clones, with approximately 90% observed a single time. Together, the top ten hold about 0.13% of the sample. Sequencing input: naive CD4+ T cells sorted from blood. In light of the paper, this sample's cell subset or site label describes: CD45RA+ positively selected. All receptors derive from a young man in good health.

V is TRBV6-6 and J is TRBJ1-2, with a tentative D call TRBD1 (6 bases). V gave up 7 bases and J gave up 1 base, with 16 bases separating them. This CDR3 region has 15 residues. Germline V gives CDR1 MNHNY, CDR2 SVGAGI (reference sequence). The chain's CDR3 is CASTTTNRDNYGYTF. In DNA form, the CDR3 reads TGTGCCAGCACTACTACAAACAGGGATAACTATGGCTACACCTTC.

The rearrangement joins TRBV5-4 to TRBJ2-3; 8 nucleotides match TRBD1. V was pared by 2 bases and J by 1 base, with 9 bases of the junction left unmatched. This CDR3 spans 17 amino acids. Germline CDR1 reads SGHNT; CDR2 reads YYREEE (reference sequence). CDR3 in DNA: TGTGCCAGCAGCTTATATAAGACAGGGGTGGGCACAGATACGCAGTATTTT. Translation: CASSLYKTGVGTDTQYF.

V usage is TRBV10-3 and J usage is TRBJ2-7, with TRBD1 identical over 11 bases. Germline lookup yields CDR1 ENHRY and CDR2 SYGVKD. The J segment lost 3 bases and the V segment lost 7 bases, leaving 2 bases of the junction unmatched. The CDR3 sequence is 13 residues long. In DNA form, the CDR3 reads TGTGCCATCAAAGGGACAGGGGGCTACGAGCAGTACTTC. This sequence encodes CAIKGTGGYEQYF.

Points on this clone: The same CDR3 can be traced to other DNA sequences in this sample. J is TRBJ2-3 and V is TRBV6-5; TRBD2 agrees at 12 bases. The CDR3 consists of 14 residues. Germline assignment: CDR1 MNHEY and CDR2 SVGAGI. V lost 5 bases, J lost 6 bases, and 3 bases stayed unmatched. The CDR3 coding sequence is TGTGCCAGCAGTCCCACTAGCGGGGGGGATACGCAGTATTTT. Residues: CASSPTSGGDTQYF.

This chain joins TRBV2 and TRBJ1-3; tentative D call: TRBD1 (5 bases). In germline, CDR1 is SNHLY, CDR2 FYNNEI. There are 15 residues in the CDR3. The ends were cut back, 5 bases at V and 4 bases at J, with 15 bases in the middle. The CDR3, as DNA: TGTGCCAGCAGTCCTGACAGCGCTCGGGGAAACACCATATATTTT. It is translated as CASSPDSARGNTIYF.

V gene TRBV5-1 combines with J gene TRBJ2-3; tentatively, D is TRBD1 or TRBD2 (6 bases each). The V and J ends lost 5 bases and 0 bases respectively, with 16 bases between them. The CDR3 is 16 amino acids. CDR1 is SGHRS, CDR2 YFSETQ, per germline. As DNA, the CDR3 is TGCGCCAGCAGGAAGGGGGGACGAGCTAGCACAGATACGCAGTATTTT. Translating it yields CASRKGGRASTDTQYF.

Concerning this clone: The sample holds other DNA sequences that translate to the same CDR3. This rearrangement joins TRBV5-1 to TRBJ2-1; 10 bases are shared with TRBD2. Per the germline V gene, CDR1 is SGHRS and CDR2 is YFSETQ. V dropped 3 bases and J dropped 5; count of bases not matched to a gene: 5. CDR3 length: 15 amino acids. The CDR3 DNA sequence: TGCGCCAGCAGCTCTACTAGCGGGACGAACAATGAGCAGTTCTTC. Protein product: CASSSTSGTNNEQFF. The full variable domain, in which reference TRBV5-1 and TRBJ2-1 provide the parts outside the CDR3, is KAGVTQTPRYLIKTRGQQVTLSCSPISGHRSVSWYQQTPGQGLQFLFEYFSETQRNKGNFPGRFSGRQFSNSRSEMNVSTLELGDSALYLCASSSTSGTNNEQFFGPGTRLTVL.

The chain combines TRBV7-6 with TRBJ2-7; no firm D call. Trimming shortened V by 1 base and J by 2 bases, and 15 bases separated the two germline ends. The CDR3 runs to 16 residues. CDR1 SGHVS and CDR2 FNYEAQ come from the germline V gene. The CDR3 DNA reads TGTGCCAGCAGCTTAGAGACGGACGCTGGCGCCTACGAGCAGTACTTC. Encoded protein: CASSLETDAGAYEQYF.

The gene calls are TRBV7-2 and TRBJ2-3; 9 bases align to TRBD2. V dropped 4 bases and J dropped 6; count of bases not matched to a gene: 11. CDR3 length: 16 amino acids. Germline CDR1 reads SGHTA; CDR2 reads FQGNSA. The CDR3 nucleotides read TGTGCCAGCAGCTCAGGTAGCGGGGGCTCTTTGGATACGCAGTATTTT. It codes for CASSSGSGGSLDTQYF.

CDR3 loop: CASSFQEATNEKLFF. Written as DNA, the CDR3 is TGTGCCAGCAGCTTTCAGGAAGCCACTAATGAAAAACTGTTTTTT. V is TRBV7-9 and J is TRBJ1-4; D not resolved. CDR1 and CDR2 (germline): SEHNR, FQNEAQ (reference sequence). There are 15 residues in the CDR3. Deletions cut 3 bases from V and 2 bases from J, with 10 bases between.

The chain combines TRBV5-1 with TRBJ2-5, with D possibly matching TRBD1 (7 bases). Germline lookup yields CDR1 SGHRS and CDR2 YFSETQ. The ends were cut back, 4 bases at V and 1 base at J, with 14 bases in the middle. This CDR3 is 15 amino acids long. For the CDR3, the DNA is TGCGCCAGCAGCCCCCAGGGGGGCCTCCAAGAGACCCAGTACTTC. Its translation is CASSPQGGLQETQYF.

The CDR3 sequence is CASSRGGLYNEQFF. Written as DNA, the CDR3 is TGTGCCAGCAGCCGCGGAGGGCTATACAATGAGCAGTTCTTC. This rearrangement joins TRBV11-2 to TRBJ2-1, with D perhaps matching TRBD2 (6 bases). The V end lost 5 bases, the J end lost 4 bases, and 12 bases lay between the germline ends. Germline V CDR1 and CDR2: SGHAT, FQNNGV. The CDR3 extends over 14 amino acids. The full variable domain, with the rest looked up from reference TRBV11-2 and TRBJ2-1, is EAGVAQSPRYKIIEKRQSVAFWCNPISGHATLYWYQQILGQGPKLLIQFQNNGVVDDSQLPKDRFSAERLKGVDSTLKIQPAKLEDSAVYLCASSRGGLYNEQFFGPGTRLTVL.

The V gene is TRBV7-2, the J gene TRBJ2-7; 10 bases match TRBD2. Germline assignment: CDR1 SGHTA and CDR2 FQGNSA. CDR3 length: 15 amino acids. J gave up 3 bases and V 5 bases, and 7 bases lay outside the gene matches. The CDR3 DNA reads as TGTGCCAGCAGCCGTGGACTAGCGGCAAACTACGAGCAGTACTTC. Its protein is CASSRGLAANYEQYF.

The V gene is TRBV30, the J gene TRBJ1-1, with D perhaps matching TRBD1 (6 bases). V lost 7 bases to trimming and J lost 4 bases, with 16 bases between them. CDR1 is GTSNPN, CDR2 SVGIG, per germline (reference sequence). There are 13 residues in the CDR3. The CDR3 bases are TGTGCCTCTCGTGAGGGGGGTACCACTGAAGCTTTCTTT. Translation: CASREGGTTEAFF.

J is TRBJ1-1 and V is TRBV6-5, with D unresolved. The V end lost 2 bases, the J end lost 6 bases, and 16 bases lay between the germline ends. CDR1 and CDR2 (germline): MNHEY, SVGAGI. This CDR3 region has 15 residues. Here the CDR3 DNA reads TGTGCCAGCAGTTACACGTCAGGAGGCAATCCTGAAGCTTTCTTT. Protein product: CASSYTSGGNPEAFF.

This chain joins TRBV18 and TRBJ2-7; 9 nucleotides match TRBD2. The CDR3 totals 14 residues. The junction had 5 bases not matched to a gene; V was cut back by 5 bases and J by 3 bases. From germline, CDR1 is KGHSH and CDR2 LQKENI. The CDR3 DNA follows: TGTGCCAGCTCAGCCGGGACTAGCAACTACGAGCAGTACTTC. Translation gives CASSAGTSNYEQYF.

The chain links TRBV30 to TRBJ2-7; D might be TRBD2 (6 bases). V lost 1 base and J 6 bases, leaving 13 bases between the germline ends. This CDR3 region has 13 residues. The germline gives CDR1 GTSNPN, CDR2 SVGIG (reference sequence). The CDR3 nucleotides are TGTGCCTGGAGTGGCAGCCGGCGGGGCGAGCAGTACTTC. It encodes CAWSGSRRGEQYF.